The entry below describes one TCR beta chain. This sample is part of a study of PD-L1 blockade in urothelial cancer. Background on the study: Males with bladder-origin urothelial cancer constituted about 90% of the roughly 30 patients.

Method: immunoSEQ multiplex PCR; TCRdb's copy keeps in-frame clones and lacks some. Among about 63,000 clones, roughly 79% were seen once, and the ten largest hold 5.7%. The time point denotes: pretreatment peripheral blood. This sample comprised PBMCs, obtained around atezolizumab (anti-PD-L1) treatment. This sequence was found in a man between 65 and 85 years old with urothelial cancer.

The CDR3 loop reads CASSQGNQETQYF. CDR3 bases: TGCGCCAGCAGCCAGGGAAACCAAGAGACCCAGTACTTC. The chain links TRBV5-1 to TRBJ2-5; possibly TRBD1 for D (5 bases). Germline loops: CDR1 SGHRS, CDR2 YFSETQ. This CDR3 comprises 13 residues. Trimming removed 4 bases from V and 0 bases from J, with 7 bases in between. Full variable domain (remainder filled in from reference TRBV5-1 and TRBJ2-5): KAGVTQTPRYLIKTRGQQVTLSCSPISGHRSVSWYQQTPGQGLQFLFEYFSETQRNKGNFPGRFSGRQFSNSRSEMNVSTLELGDSALYLCASSQGNQETQYFGPGTRLLVL.